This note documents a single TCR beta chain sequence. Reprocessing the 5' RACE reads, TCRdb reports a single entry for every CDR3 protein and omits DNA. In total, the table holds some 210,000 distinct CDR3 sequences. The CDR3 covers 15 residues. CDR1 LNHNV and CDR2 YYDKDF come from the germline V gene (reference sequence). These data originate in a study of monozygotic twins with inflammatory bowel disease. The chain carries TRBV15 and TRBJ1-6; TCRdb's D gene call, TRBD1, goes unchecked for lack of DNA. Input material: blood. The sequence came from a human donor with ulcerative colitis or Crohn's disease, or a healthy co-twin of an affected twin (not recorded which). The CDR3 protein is CATSVQGARNSPLHF.